What follows are 6 T cell receptor beta chains derived from one specimen sequenced in a study of shared clonotypes between healthy human individuals (TCRdb year 2020). The library came from the immunoSEQ multiplex PCR assay. Here the immuneACCESS table is served through TCRdb, limited to in-frame sequences with V and J called. Missing clones are a known gap in these copies; in checked studies unresolved V genes cover under half, and the rest lacks a known reason. The sample table records under 2,500,000 clones; more than 90% of these occur just once. Approximately 0.13% of the sample lies in the top ten. What was sequenced was naive CD4+ T cells sorted from blood. The cell subset or site label for this specimen denotes: CD45RA+ positively selected. These receptors were taken from a man between 18 and 29 years old in good health.

The chain carries TRBV5-1 and TRBJ2-1; D is tentatively TRBD1 or TRBD2 (5 bases each). Germline V lookup: CDR1 SGHRS, CDR2 YFSETQ. Trimming shortened V by 5 bases and J by 0 bases, and 12 bases separated the two germline ends. The CDR3 spans 15 residues. CDR3 in DNA: TGCGCCAGCAGTCAGCAGGGAGACTCCTACAATGAGCAGTTCTTC. Translating it yields CASSQQGDSYNEQFF.

The chain joins TRBV7-2 to TRBJ1-2, with D possibly TRBD1 on 6 matching bases. CDR1 and CDR2 from the germline V gene are SGHTA and FQGNSA. The CDR3 totals 15 residues. Deletions cut 5 bases from V and 3 bases from J, with 16 bases between. Here the CDR3 DNA reads TGTGCCAGCAGCCTAGTCGGGGGGCTTGACTATGGCTACACCTTC. The encoded protein is CASSLVGGLDYGYTF.

This rearrangement joins TRBV7-9 to TRBJ2-1; 13 bases are a match to TRBD2. V shed 4 bases, J shed 4 bases, and the junction held 7 bases outside the gene matches. In germline, CDR1 is SEHNR, CDR2 FQNEAQ (reference sequence). This CDR3 region has 17 residues. This CDR3 reads CASSSGLAGAIYNEQFF. The DNA for the CDR3 is TGTGCCAGCAGCTCAGGACTAGCGGGAGCCATATACAATGAGCAGTTCTTC.

The V call is TRBV7-8, the J call TRBJ2-3; D may match TRBD1 or TRBD2 (6 bases each). CDR3 length equals 17 residues. The germline V gene has CDR1 SGHVS and CDR2 FQNEAQ. The V end lost 5 bases, the J end lost 6 bases, and 24 bases lay between the germline ends. The CDR3 spells CASSPSRRTGAADTQYF. CDR3 DNA sequence: TGTGCCAGCAGCCCCTCCCGTCGGACGGGGGCCGCCGATACGCAGTATTTT.

This clone was detected only once. The V gene is TRBV6-5, the J gene TRBJ2-2, with D maybe TRBD2 (6 bases). The V gene lost 6 bases and the J gene lost 6 bases, with 14 bases spanning the gap. Germline CDR1 MNHEY, CDR2 SVGAGI. The CDR3 sequence is 14 residues long. CDR3 amino acids: CASRSWRGSGELFF. In nucleotides, the CDR3 is TGTGCCAGCAGGAGTTGGAGGGGTTCCGGGGAGCTGTTTTTT.

The chain uses TRBV6-5 and TRBJ1-1, with 9 bases that match TRBD1. Per the germline V gene, CDR1 is MNHEY and CDR2 is SVGAGI. V was clipped by 4 bases and J by 4 bases; unmatched bases: 4. This CDR3 has 14 residues. The CDR3 spells CASSSRDRVTEAFF. CDR3 DNA: TGTGCCAGCAGTTCCAGGGACAGGGTCACTGAAGCTTTCTTT.